Presented here are 18 T cell receptor beta chains from one specimen sequenced in a study of T cells expressing NK-cell markers. TCRdb re-called the 5' RACE reads and gives one entry per CDR3 protein, without DNA. The table for this sample gives some 600,000 distinct CDR3 sequences. The sequencing input was blood T cells: a sorted CD56 or NKG2C T cell subset, CD4+ or CD8+ T cells, or bulk PBMC T cells (not recorded which). The receptor source for this set is a man between 18 and 29 years old in good health.

This chain links TRBV14 with TRBJ2-5; TCRdb designates TRBD2, a call that cannot be tested without DNA. Per the germline V gene, CDR1 is SGHDN and CDR2 is FVKESK. CDR3 size: 16 residues. The CDR3 sequence: CASSQIAGGIQETQYF.

The J gene is TRBJ2-1, the V gene TRBV2; TCRdb proposes TRBD2, but this gene call is untestable without DNA. The CDR3 is made up of 14 amino acids. Germline V gene sequence: CDR1 SNHLY, CDR2 FYNNEI. The CDR3 reads CASSYMTSGVEQFF. Supplemented by reference TRBV2 and TRBJ2-1, the full variable domain reads EPEVTQTPSHQVTQMGQEVILRCVPISNHLYFYWYRQILGQKVEFLVSFYNNEISEKSEIFDDQFSVERPDGSNFTLKIRSTKLEDSAMYFCASSYMTSGVEQFFGPGTRLTVL.

V and J are TRBV4-1 and TRBJ2-1; the D call of TRBD1 rests on TCRdb alone, since no DNA is present to check it. Germline loops: CDR1 MGHRA, CDR2 YSYEKL. The length of the CDR3 is 16 residues. CDR3: CASSQPGTGGINEQFF.

The rearrangement uses TRBV28 and TRBJ2-2; TCRdb names TRBD1, which stays unverified in the absence of DNA. CDR1 is MDHEN and CDR2 is SYDVKM in the germline V gene. The CDR3 length is 16 residues. The CDR3 loop is CASSPPGTANTGELFF.

The chain employs TRBV24-1 and TRBJ2-1; the D gene TCRdb calls, TRBD2, cannot be checked with no DNA. The CDR3 sequence is 18 residues long. Per the germline V gene, CDR1 is KGHDR and CDR2 is SFDVKD. The CDR3 sequence is CATSGFSGRAFSYNEQFF.

The chain has TRBV19 and TRBJ2-2; TCRdb outputs TRBD2, but without DNA this stays unchecked. CDR1 and CDR2 from the germline V gene are LNHDA and SQIVND (reference sequence). The CDR3 extends over 15 amino acids. CDR3 residues: CASRWTSTNTGELFF.

This chain links TRBV20-1 with TRBJ2-1; as DNA is missing, the TRBD2 call by TCRdb cannot be tested. The CDR3 covers 15 residues. Germline CDR1 and CDR2: DFQATT and SNEGSKA (reference sequence). The CDR3 region is CSAREAAGGLDEQFF.

The chain uses TRBV12-3 or TRBV12-4 and TRBJ2-1; TCRdb calls TRBD2, which cannot be checked without DNA. This CDR3 is built from 16 residues. The CDR3 here is CASRPMGLRYSNEQFF.

This chain connects TRBV7-2 to TRBJ2-5; the D gene TCRdb calls, TRBD2, cannot be checked with no DNA. The CDR3 has 15 amino acids. Germline V gene lookup returns CDR1 SGHTA and CDR2 FQGNSA. The CDR3 sequence is CASSLVGLAGETQYF.

This chain links TRBV28 with TRBJ2-1. The CDR3 is 14 residues long. Germline V gene lookup returns CDR1 MDHEN and CDR2 SYDVKM. The CDR3 sequence is CASSLSIRGNEQFF.

The chain has TRBV6-2 or TRBV6-3 and TRBJ2-7; without DNA, the TCRdb call of TRBD1 cannot be checked. This CDR3 has 17 amino acids. Germline loops: CDR1 MNHEY, CDR2 SVGEGT. CDR3: CASSYSPGRPIRGEQYF.

CDR3 loop: CASSYSGTPWGYTF. The chain joins TRBV6-2 or TRBV6-3 to TRBJ1-2. This CDR3 region has 14 residues. Germline values: CDR1 MNHEY, CDR2 SVGEGT.

The chain combines TRBV27 with TRBJ2-2. The CDR3 covers 14 residues. Germline CDR1 reads MNHEY; CDR2 reads SMNVEV (reference sequence). The CDR3: CASSYGSLTGELFF.

The CDR3 here is CASSRDWAPGGGTDTQYF. The chain joins TRBV3-1 to TRBJ2-3; the TCRdb call, TRBD1, lacks DNA for checking. CDR3 length: 18 residues. CDR1 is LGHDT, CDR2 YNNKEL, per germline (reference sequence).

The chain uses TRBV10-2 and TRBJ2-2; TCRdb names TRBD2, which stays unverified in the absence of DNA. The CDR3 sequence is 13 residues long. CDR1 and CDR2 from the germline V gene are WSHSY and SAAADI. Here the CDR3 reads CASSPAGSRELFF.

V is TRBV12-3 or TRBV12-4 and J is TRBJ2-7; the TRBD1 assignment by TCRdb is unverifiable without DNA. The CDR3 totals 15 residues. CDR3 residues: CASSFSVGQSYEQYF.

This chain joins TRBV27 and TRBJ2-3; absent DNA, TCRdb's TRBD1 call cannot be checked. CDR3 length equals 12 residues. Germline V gene sequence: CDR1 MNHEY, CDR2 SMNVEV (reference sequence). The CDR3 loop reads CASKGVPDTQYF.

The chain uses TRBV4-2 and TRBJ2-1; the TCRdb call, TRBD2, lacks DNA for checking. The CDR3 totals 13 residues. The germline V gene encodes CDR1 LGHNA and CDR2 YNFKEQ. CDR3 protein: CASSHSGHNEQFF.